These 14 T cell receptor beta chains originate from one sample sequenced in a study of shared clonotypes between healthy human individuals. Naive CD8 cells comprised CD45RO-negative, CCR7-positively selected cells, excluding terminally differentiated effector memory CD45RA+ cells. Only in-frame clones appear in the TCRdb table, and some are missing; sequencing was by immunoSEQ multiplex PCR. The data hold about 680,000 clones, with around 92% observed a single time. Sequencing input: naive CD8+ T cells sorted from blood. These TCRs come from a man aged 30-40 years in good health.

The chain links TRBV11-1 to TRBJ2-7; 7 positions agree with TRBD1. Per the germline V gene, CDR1 is SGHAT and CDR2 is FQDESV (reference sequence). This CDR3 contains 15 residues. Unmatched junction bases numbered 7, after V lost 5 bases and J lost 0 bases. The CDR3 reads CASSPWDSSSYEQYF. The CDR3 DNA sequence: TGTGCCAGCAGCCCCTGGGACAGTAGCTCCTACGAGCAGTACTTC. Supplemented by reference TRBV11-1 and TRBJ2-7, the full variable domain reads EAEVAQSPRYKITEKSQAVAFWCDPISGHATLYWYRQILGQGPELLVQFQDESVVDDSQLPKDRFSAERLKGVDSTLKIQPAELGDSAMYLCASSPWDSSSYEQYFGPGTRLTVT.

The chain carries TRBV5-5 and TRBJ1-5; TRBD1 agrees at 9 bases. Unmatched junction bases numbered 2, after V lost 4 bases and J lost 6 bases. There are 13 residues in the CDR3. Germline-derived CDR1 and CDR2 are SGHKS and YYEKEE (reference sequence). The CDR3 sequence is CASSPGQGQPQHF. CDR3 sequence (DNA): TGTGCCAGCAGCCCGGGACAGGGTCAGCCCCAGCATTTT.

This clone was seen a single time. The chain links TRBV6-5 to TRBJ2-7; 11 positions match TRBD2. V dropped 4 bases and J dropped 3; count of bases not matched to a gene: 2. Germline CDR1 reads MNHEY; CDR2 reads SVGAGI. CDR3 length equals 14 residues. As DNA, the CDR3 is TGTGCCAGCAGTTTCGGGACTAGCGGCTACGAGCAGTACTTC. Translating it yields CASSFGTSGYEQYF.

V and J are TRBV30 and TRBJ2-7, with D tentatively TRBD2 (5 bases). CDR3 length: 11 residues. The germline CDR1 and CDR2 sequences are GTSNPN and SVGIG (reference sequence). V lost 5 bases and J 5 bases, leaving 10 bases between the germline ends. CDR3: CAWSGINEQYF. The CDR3 bases are TGTGCCTGGTCGGGGATCAACGAGCAGTACTTC. The whole variable domain, remainder taken from reference TRBV30 and TRBJ2-7, is SQTIHQWPATLVQPVGSPLSLECTVEGTSNPNLYWYRQAAGRGLQLLFYSVGIGQISSEVPQNLSASRPQDRQFILSSKKLLLSDSGFYLCAWSGINEQYFGPGTRLTVT.

The V and J genes are TRBV9 and TRBJ2-1; 8 bases map to TRBD2. The CDR3 has 13 residues. J was trimmed by 6 bases and V by 1 base; bases with no gene match: 0. Germline loops: CDR1 SGDLS, CDR2 YYNGEE. The CDR3 is CASSVTSGNEQFF. The CDR3 DNA follows: TGTGCCAGCAGCGTAACTAGCGGCAATGAGCAGTTCTTC. Using reference TRBV9 and TRBJ2-1 for the parts outside the CDR3, the full variable domain is DSGVTQTPKHLITATGQRVTLRCSPRSGDLSVYWYQQSLDQGLQFLIQYYNGEERAKGNILERFSAQQFPDLHSELNLSSLELGDSALYFCASSVTSGNEQFFGPGTRLTVL.

This sequence joins TRBV28 and TRBJ2-1; 8 nucleotides align to TRBD1. V shed 4 bases and J 8 bases; nucleotides not matched to a gene: 19. The germline CDR1 and CDR2 sequences are MDHEN and SYDVKM. The CDR3 loop spans 18 amino acids. The CDR3 sequence is CASSSALTSRGPNYEQFF. DNA of the CDR3: TGTGCCAGCAGTTCGGCCCTTACAAGCAGGGGGCCGAATTATGAGCAGTTCTTC. The variable domain in full, with the rest retrieved from reference TRBV28 and TRBJ2-1, is DVKVTQSSRYLVKRTGEKVFLECVQDMDHENMFWYRQDPGLGLRLIYFSYDVKMKEKGDIPEGYSVSREKKERFSLILESASTNQTSMYLCASSSALTSRGPNYEQFFGPGTRLTVL.

V and J are TRBV15 and TRBJ2-1, with D tentatively TRBD2 (5 bases). The CDR3 consists of 14 residues. The V gene lost 8 bases and the J gene lost 3 bases, with 14 bases spanning the gap. Looked up from germline, CDR1 is LNHNV and CDR2 is YYDKDF (reference sequence). The CDR3 region is CATSGSHYYNEQFF. The CDR3, as DNA: TGTGCCACCTCGGGGAGTCACTACTACAATGAGCAGTTCTTC.

This chain joins TRBV7-9 and TRBJ2-7, with D possibly being TRBD1 or TRBD2 (5 bases each). Germline loops: CDR1 SEHNR, CDR2 FQNEAQ (reference sequence). V lost 5 bases and J lost 2, with 13 bases in between. CDR3 length equals 14 residues. The CDR3 spells CASSPWDGTYEQYF. The CDR3 DNA reads as TGTGCCAGCAGCCCCTGGGACGGTACCTACGAGCAGTACTTC. The complete variable domain, with remaining parts taken from reference TRBV7-9 and TRBJ2-7, reads DTGVSQNPRHKITKRGQNVTFRCDPISEHNRLYWYRQTLGQGPEFLTYFQNEAQLEKSRLLSDRFSAERPKGSFSTLEIQRTEQGDSAMYLCASSPWDGTYEQYFGPGTRLTVT.

The gene calls are TRBV5-1 and TRBJ2-6, with TRBD1 matching 10 bases. Per germline, CDR1 SGHRS and CDR2 YFSETQ. This CDR3 comprises 18 residues. Trimming took 4 bases from V and 4 from J; bases not matched to a gene: 11. The CDR3: CASSRGQGVESGANVLTF. DNA of the CDR3: TGCGCCAGCAGCCGAGGACAGGGGGTAGAATCAGGGGCCAACGTCCTGACTTTC. Based on the CDR3 plus reference TRBV5-1 and TRBJ2-6, the full variable domain is KAGVTQTPRYLIKTRGQQVTLSCSPISGHRSVSWYQQTPGQGLQFLFEYFSETQRNKGNFPGRFSGRQFSNSRSEMNVSTLELGDSALYLCASSRGQGVESGANVLTFGAGSRLTVL.

The chain combines TRBV2 with TRBJ1-2, with D possibly being TRBD1 (5 bases). CDR1 is SNHLY, CDR2 FYNNEI, per germline. The CDR3 is 14 amino acids. V lost 7 bases and J lost 4, with 16 bases in between. The CDR3 protein is CASNAEGAPYGYTF. The CDR3 DNA follows: TGTGCCAGCAACGCTGAAGGGGCCCCCTATGGCTACACCTTC. Looking up the rest from reference TRBV2 and TRBJ1-2 gives the full variable domain: EPEVTQTPSHQVTQMGQEVILRCVPISNHLYFYWYRQILGQKVEFLVSFYNNEISEKSEIFDDQFSVERPDGSNFTLKIRSTKLEDSAMYFCASNAEGAPYGYTFGSGTRLTVV.

The genes are TRBV6-6 and TRBJ2-1; D gene ambiguous. CDR3 length equals 10 residues. CDR1 MNHNY and CDR2 SVGAGI come from the germline V gene (reference sequence). The V end lost 8 bases, the J end lost 6 bases, and 5 bases lay between the germline ends. The CDR3 here is CASGPNEQFF. As DNA, the CDR3 is TGTGCCAGCGGGCCCAATGAGCAGTTCTTC.

The V gene is TRBV10-3, the J gene TRBJ2-1, with D possibly TRBD2 on 6 matching bases. The CDR3 is 15 amino acids. The V and J ends lost 2 bases and 9 bases respectively, with 17 bases between them. The germline V gene has CDR1 ENHRY and CDR2 SYGVKD. CDR3 protein: CAISEPGEQTSEQFF. The CDR3 nucleotides read TGTGCCATCAGTGAGCCGGGAGAGCAAACCAGTGAGCAGTTCTTC.

This chain uses TRBV6-6 with TRBJ1-2, with unresolved D. V shed 9 bases and J shed 3 bases, with 11 bases lying between them. This CDR3 region has 12 residues. Looked up from germline, CDR1 is MNHNY and CDR2 is SVGAGI (reference sequence). The CDR3, as DNA: TGTGCCAGTACATTCACAGACTATGGCTACACCTTC. This codes for CASTFTDYGYTF.

The V gene is TRBV6-1, the J gene TRBJ2-7, with 7 bases fitting TRBD1. Germline-derived CDR1 and CDR2 are MNHNS and SASEGT. The CDR3 is 13 residues long. Trimming removed 9 bases from V and 3 bases from J; junction bases left unmatched: 8. CDR3 in amino acids: CASSGTASYEQYF. The CDR3 DNA reads as TGTGCCAGTTCCGGGACAGCAAGCTACGAGCAGTACTTC.